This entry describes one TCR beta chain. A quantity of about 0.5 to 1 ug RNA underwent reverse transcription using random hexamers. immunoSEQ multiplex PCR amplified TCR beta CDR3 across 54 Vbeta, 13 Jbeta. TCRdb processed the immunoSEQ multiplex PCR reads anew with MiXCR; each CDR3 protein has one entry. The sample lists about 150,000 distinct CDR3 sequences; about 90% were seen once. This entry comes from a study of CD8 T cells in Susac syndrome. This CDR3 contains 15 residues. CDR1 and CDR2 from the germline V gene are SGHTA and FQGNSA. V shed 1 base and J 7 bases; nucleotides not matched to a gene: 7.

The TCR comes from a human donor in good health. The chain couples TRBV7-2 to TRBJ2-1; TRBD2 matches at 7 bases. Sequencing input: CD4+ T cells from PBMCs. CDR3 in DNA: TGTGCCAGCAGCTTAGATAGCGGGCGGCGGAATGAGCAGTTCTTC. Translated: CASSLDSGRRNEQFF. Drawing the rest from reference TRBV7-2 and TRBJ2-1, the complete variable domain is GAGVSQSPSNKVTEKGKDVELRCDPISGHTALYWYRQSLGQGLEFLIYFQGNSAPDKSGLPSDRFSAERTGGSVSTLTIQRTQQEDSAVYLCASSLDSGRRNEQFFGPGTRLTVL.